The 3 T cell receptor beta chains given below trace back to one sample, sequenced in a study of blood T cell repertoires in COVID-19. The assay was immunoSEQ multiplex PCR, and TCRdb's table has in-frame clones only and misses some. The sample yields roughly 230,000 clones, 80% to 90% seen once. The sequenced sample consisted of peripheral blood. These receptors originate from a man aged 40-50 years with active or convalescent COVID-19.

This clone was seen only a few times. The chain combines TRBV6-5 with TRBJ2-5, with 8 bases that match TRBD1. CDR3 length equals 14 residues. CDR1 MNHEY and CDR2 SVGAGI come from the germline V gene. The V segment lost 6 bases and the J segment 6 bases; nucleotides outside the gene matches: 9. CDR3 in DNA: TGTGCCAGCAGGGGCTCCAGGGGGCTTCAGACCCAGTACTTC. Translated: CASRGSRGLQTQYF.

The V and J genes are TRBV2 and TRBJ1-2; TRBD1 is a possible D gene (6 bases). The CDR3 runs 12 residues. CDR1 and CDR2 from the germline V gene are SNHLY and FYNNEI. Trimming took off 8 bases at V and 2 bases at J, with 9 bases between the two ends. The CDR3 protein is CASRTANYGYTF. Here the CDR3 DNA reads TGTGCCAGCCGGACAGCCAACTATGGCTACACCTTC.

The genes are TRBV3-1 (or the pseudogene TRBV3-2) and TRBJ2-7; D not resolved. CDR1 is LGHDT, CDR2 YNNKEL, per germline (reference sequence). The CDR3 runs 17 residues. V lost 4 bases and J lost 5, with 24 bases in between. This CDR3 reads CASSPALSGGTPNEQYF. The CDR3 region has the DNA TGTGCCAGCAGCCCAGCTCTGAGTGGCGGAACACCCAACGAGCAGTACTTC.